The clone carrying this T cell receptor beta chain occurred many times. This entry is derived from a study of regulatory T cells in long-lasting Graves disease. The time point here: newly diagnosed GD, antithyroid drugs for less than 3 months. The authors made the TCR library using RNA they extracted from PBMCs. Investigators prepared the TCR beta libraries by applying iRepertoire HTBI primers and Arm-PCR of CDR3 regions. TCRdb itself ran the multiplex PCR reads through MiXCR, one entry per CDR3 protein. The sample yields 400,000 to 500,000 distinct CDR3 sequences, about 15% seen once. These records were also assigned to another study, of T cells in Graves' hyperthyroidism and ophthalmopathy.

The sequence was collected from a woman in her 40s with Graves disease. Sequenced here: peripheral blood mononuclear cells (PBMCs), sampled at new diagnosis, from a patient treated with antithyroid drugs.

The CDR3 sequence: CSVALKRLAGALGNEQFF. The CDR3 coding sequence is TGCAGCGTTGCCCTCAAAAGACTAGCGGGAGCGCTTGGCAATGAGCAGTTCTTC. The genes are TRBV29-1 and TRBJ2-1, with 12 bases lining up with TRBD2. The CDR3 sequence is 18 residues long. Germline CDR1 SQVTM, CDR2 ANQGSEA. V lost 4 bases and J lost 6; bases outside the gene matches: 16.